The present T cell receptor beta chain was sequenced within a study of identifying expanded T cells in peripheral blood. Study-level results: Differentially abundant clones: roughly 1.2 between replicates, 16.4 at approximately two weeks, over 18 at four.

Collection occurred without any documented infections or immune events in donors. The CDR3 extends over 13 amino acids. Germline V gene lookup returns CDR1 SNHLY and CDR2 FYNNEI. V was pared by 5 bases and J by 5 bases, with 4 bases of the junction left unmatched. A word on this clone: Its antigen is unidentified.

Sequencing was performed with immunoSEQ multiplex PCR; in TCRdb, only in-frame clones are kept and a portion is missing. Of some 95,000 clones in the sample, around 90% are singletons; the top ten hold approximately 5.4%. The V call is TRBV2, the J call TRBJ2-5; 8 nucleotides agree with TRBD1. This receptor was taken from a person between 18 and 75 years old in good health. Sequenced input: blood. The DNA of the CDR3 is TGTGCCAGCAGTCCGCAGGGGGCGGAGACCCAGTACTTC. Protein: CASSPQGAETQYF.